This T cell receptor (beta chain) is from a study of CD8+ T cells in alopecia areata. Overall study: Those treated were given oral tofacitinib at 5 to 10 mg twice daily. A 6-month off-drug phase came after tofacitinib, which had lasted 6 to 18 months.

The study, taken as a whole, reports: Scalp samples also yield sequences from resident alphabeta T cells of normal skin. Compared with normal scalp, lesional scalp had higher clonality and more expanded CD8+ clones.

A note on this clone: No antigen is known for it.

This CDR3 is 17 amino acids long. Looked up from germline, CDR1 is LGHNT and CDR2 is FRNRAP. Trimming removed 5 bases from V and 5 bases from J, with 24 bases in between. Following extraction, RNA underwent reverse transcription to cDNA, which served as the sequencing template. Generated by immunoSEQ multiplex PCR, the TCRdb table keeps only in-frame clones and is missing some. The sample lists about 170,000 clones, 65% to 75% occurring once. The material sequenced was CD8+ T cells sorted from blood, taken at week 0. J is TRBJ2-5 and V is TRBV12-5; D uncertain. This TCR came from a human donor with alopecia areata. The CDR3 DNA is TGTGCTAGTGGTACCAACCTAGGCACGTTCGAAGCTGAGACCCAGTACTTC. This codes for CASGTNLGTFEAETQYF.